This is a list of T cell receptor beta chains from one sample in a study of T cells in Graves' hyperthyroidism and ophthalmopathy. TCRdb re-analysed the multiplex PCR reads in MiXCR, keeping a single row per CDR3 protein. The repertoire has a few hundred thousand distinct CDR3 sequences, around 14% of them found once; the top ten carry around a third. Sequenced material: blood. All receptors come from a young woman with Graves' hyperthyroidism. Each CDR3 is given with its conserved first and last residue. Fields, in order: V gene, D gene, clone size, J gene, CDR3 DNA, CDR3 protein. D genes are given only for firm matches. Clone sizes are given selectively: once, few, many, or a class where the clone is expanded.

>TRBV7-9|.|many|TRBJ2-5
TGTGCCAGCAGCTTAGGTAGTCAGGGACGCCAAGAGACCCAGTACTTC
CASSLGSQGRQETQYF
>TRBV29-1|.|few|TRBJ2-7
TGCAGCGTTCTCGACAGAAGCTCCTACGAGCAGTACTTC
CSVLDRSSYEQYF
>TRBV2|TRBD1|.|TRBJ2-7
TGTGCCAGCCATAGGGACAGGGTATTATACGAGCAGTACTTC
CASHRDRVLYEQYF
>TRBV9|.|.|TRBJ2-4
TGTGCCAGCAGCGTCGGTCCAGGCAGGGGGGACATTCAGTACTTC
CASSVGPGRGDIQYF
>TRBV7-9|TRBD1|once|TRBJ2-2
TGTGCCAGCAGACCAGGGGGCATGGATACCGGGGAGCTGTTTTTT
CASRPGGMDTGELFF
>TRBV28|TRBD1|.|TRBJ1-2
TGTGCCAGCAGTTCCTCATATCAGGGGGACTATGGCTACACCTTC
CASSSSYQGDYGYTF
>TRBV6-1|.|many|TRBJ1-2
TGTGCCAGCAGTACCCGTCAGGGTTCCTATGGCTACACCTTC
CASSTRQGSYGYTF
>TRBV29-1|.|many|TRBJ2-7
TGCAGCGTTGAGGAGGGGGTACCCTACGAGCAGTACTTC
CSVEEGVPYEQYF
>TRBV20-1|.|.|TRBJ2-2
TGCAGTGCTAGACAGGGAACGAACACCGGGGAGCTGTTTTTT
CSARQGTNTGELFF
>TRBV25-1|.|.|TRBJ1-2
TGTGCCAGCAGTGAGCGGGCGGGACCCAATGGCTACACCTTC
CASSERAGPNGYTF
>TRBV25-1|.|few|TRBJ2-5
TGTGCCAGCAGTGAATTGGCGGAACACCACACCCAAGAGACCCAGTACTTC
CASSELAEHHTQETQYF
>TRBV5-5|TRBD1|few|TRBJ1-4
TGTGCCAGCAGCGAGGGGGCCCACCGCTTAACTAATGAAAAACTGTTTTTT
CASSEGAHRLTNEKLFF
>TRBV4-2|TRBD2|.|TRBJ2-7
TGTGCCAGCAGCCAAGTGGGGACTAGCGGGGCCTACGAGCAGTACTTC
CASSQVGTSGAYEQYF
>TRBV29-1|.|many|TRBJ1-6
TGCAGCGCCTCGAGCTCCTATAATTCACCCCTCCACTTT
CSASSSYNSPLHF
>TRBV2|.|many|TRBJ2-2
TGTGCCAGCAGTGAGATTTCCCTAAGGGGTTTTTCGGCCCGGGAGCTGTTTTTT
CASSEISLRGFSARELFF
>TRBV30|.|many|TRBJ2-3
TGTGCCTGGAGTGCCCTCGCAGATACGCAGTATTTT
CAWSALADTQYF
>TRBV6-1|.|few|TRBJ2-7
TGTGCCAGCAGTCGAGGGAACCCCCAGACTACAAGCTACGAGCAGTACTTC
CASSRGNPQTTSYEQYF
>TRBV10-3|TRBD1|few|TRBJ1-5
TGTGCCGCCCGACAGGGGTTCCATAGCAATCAGCCCCAGCATTTT
CAARQGFHSNQPQHF
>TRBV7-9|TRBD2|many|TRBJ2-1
TGTGCCAGCAGCACTAGCGGGAGGGCCCACAATGAGCAGTTCTTC
CASSTSGRAHNEQFF
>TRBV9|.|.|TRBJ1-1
TGTGCCAGCAGCGCCAGCATGAACACTGAAGCTTTCTTT
CASSASMNTEAFF
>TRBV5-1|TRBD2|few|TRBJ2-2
TGCGCCAGCTATAGCGGGGCGAACACCGGGGAGCTGTTTTTT
CASYSGANTGELFF
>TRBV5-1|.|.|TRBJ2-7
TGCGCCAGCAGCCTTCTCCAGGCCAACGAGCAGTACTTC
CASSLLQANEQYF
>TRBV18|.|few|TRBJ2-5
TGTGCCAGCTCACCACTTACGCGCGGGGGCCGGGGGACCCAGTACTTC
CASSPLTRGGRGTQYF
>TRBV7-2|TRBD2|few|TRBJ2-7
TGTGCCAGCAGCTTAGAACCTAGCGGGGCCTACGAGCAGTACTTC
CASSLEPSGAYEQYF
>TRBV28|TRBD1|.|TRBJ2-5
TGTGCCAGCAGTTTACGCCCCCCAGCCTTACAGGGGGAAGAGACCCAGTACTTC
CASSLRPPALQGEETQYF
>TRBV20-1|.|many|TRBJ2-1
TGCAGTGCCCGACATTTAGTCGGGGCCATCTACAATGAGCAGTTCTTC
CSARHLVGAIYNEQFF
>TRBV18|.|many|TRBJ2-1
TGTGCCAGCTCACCACCGGTTCAGGAGAATGAGCAGTTCTTC
CASSPPVQENEQFF
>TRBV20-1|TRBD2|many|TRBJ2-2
TGCAGTGCTAGAGATCCACTAGCGGAGGTCACCGGGGAGCTGTTTTTT
CSARDPLAEVTGELFF
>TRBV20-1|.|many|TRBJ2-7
TGCAGTGCTAGGGGGCAGGCCTACGAGCAGTACTTC
CSARGQAYEQYF
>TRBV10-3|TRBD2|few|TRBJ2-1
TGTGCCATCAGTGGCCTGCCGGTTAGCGGGTCCTACAATGAGCAGTTCTTC
CAISGLPVSGSYNEQFF
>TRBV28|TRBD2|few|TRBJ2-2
TGTGCCAGCAGCTCCGCTAGCGGGAGACTCGCTACCGGGGAGCTGTTTTTT
CASSSASGRLATGELFF
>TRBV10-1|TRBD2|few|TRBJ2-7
TGCGCCAGCAGTGGATGGACTAGCGGGGAGCAGTACTTC
CASSGWTSGEQYF
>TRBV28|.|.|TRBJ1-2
TGTGCCAGCAGTCCCAATCCCTCACGTGGTGGCTACACCTTC
CASSPNPSRGGYTF
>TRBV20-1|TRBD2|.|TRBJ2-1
TGCAGTGCTTTACCGGGACTAGCGCACAATGAGCAGTTCTTC
CSALPGLAHNEQFF
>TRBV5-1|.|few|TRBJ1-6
TGCGCCAGCAGCTTGGAGGGATCACCCCTCCACTTT
CASSLEGSPLHF